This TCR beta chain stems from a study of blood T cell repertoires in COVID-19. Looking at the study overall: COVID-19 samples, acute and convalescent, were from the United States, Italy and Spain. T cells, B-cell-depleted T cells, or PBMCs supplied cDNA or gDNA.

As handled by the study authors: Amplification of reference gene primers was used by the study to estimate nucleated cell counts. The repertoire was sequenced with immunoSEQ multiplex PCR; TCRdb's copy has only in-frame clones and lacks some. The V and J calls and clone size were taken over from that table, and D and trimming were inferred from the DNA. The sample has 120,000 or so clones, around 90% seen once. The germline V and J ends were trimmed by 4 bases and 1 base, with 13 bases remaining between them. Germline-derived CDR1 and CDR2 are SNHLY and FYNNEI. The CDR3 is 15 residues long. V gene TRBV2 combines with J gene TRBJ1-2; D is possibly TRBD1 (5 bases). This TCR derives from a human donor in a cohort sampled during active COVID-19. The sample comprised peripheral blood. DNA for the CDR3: TGTGCCAGCAGTGCCAGGACAACCTTTAACTATGGCTACACCTTC. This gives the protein CASSARTTFNYGYTF.